The TCR beta chain under discussion was sequenced for a study of blood T cell repertoires in COVID-19. Germline V gene lookup returns CDR1 SEHNR and CDR2 FQNEAQ (reference sequence). CDR3 size: 14 residues. V shed 6 bases, J shed 8 bases, and the junction held 11 bases outside the gene matches. The Seattle patients, enrolled during active infection, were followed longitudinally. Using immunoSEQ multiplex PCR, the repertoire was profiled, and TCRdb retains in-frame clones only, with some absent. The sample yields roughly 130,000 clones, about 88% seen once. The chain employs TRBV7-9 and TRBJ1-2; 8 nucleotides agree with TRBD1. The sample was peripheral blood. The sequence was obtained from a human donor with COVID-19, enrolled during active disease. The donor label of this sample is uncertain. CDR3 in amino acids: CASSFTTGVGGYTF. The CDR3, as DNA: TGTGCCAGCAGTTTTACGACAGGGGTAGGAGGCTACACCTTC.